This record concerns one TCR beta chain sequence. Its antigen is currently unknown. The sample is drawn from a study of cytomegalovirus exposure and HLA in healthy donors. The study, taken as a whole, reports: Accurate HLA-A and HLA-B prediction from TCR beta sequences was reported for most subjects.

Germline V gene sequence: CDR1 MNHEY, CDR2 SVGAGI. This CDR3 contains 15 residues. J lost 7 bases, V lost 8 bases, and 16 bases had no gene match. The PCR employed 60 Vbeta primers together with 13 Jbeta primers. Repertoires were generated with immunoSEQ multiplex PCR, while TCRdb's copy carries only in-frame clones and drops some. The sample comprises approximately 250,000 clones, approximately 78% of which are singletons, and about 0.45% rests with the top ten. The chain combines TRBV6-5 with TRBJ1-1; 7 positions agree with TRBD1. Source material: PBMCs. The receptor was isolated from a boy younger than 18 in good health and CMV-seronegative. CDR3 in DNA: TGTGCCAGCTGGATTCATCTGGGACAGACTTGTGAAGCTTTCTTT. This translates into CASWIHLGQTCEAFF.